This T cell receptor (beta chain) comes out of a study of cytomegalovirus exposure and HLA in healthy donors. In the PCR, 60 Vbeta and 13 Jbeta primers were used. Libraries were prepared by immunoSEQ multiplex PCR; TCRdb keeps only in-frame clonotypes and omits some of them. Altogether fewer than 110,000 clones are present, around four fifths being singletons, with the ten largest covering roughly 8.2%. This clone was seen only a few times. The antigen remains unidentified. Study-wide findings and caveats: Associated with cytomegalovirus, according to the listing, were 170 or so TCR beta chains.

The specimen was PBMCs. The receptor was derived from a man aged 25-45 years in good health and CMV-seronegative.

The CDR3, as DNA: TGTGCCAGCAGTTTAAAAACCCCAGGGAAGACCCAGTACTTC. Residues: CASSLKTPGKTQYF. V usage is TRBV28 and J usage is TRBJ2-5; D might be TRBD1 (5 bases). Germline-derived CDR1 and CDR2 are MDHEN and SYDVKM. The CDR3 has 14 residues. V lost 2 bases and J lost 6, with 13 bases in between.